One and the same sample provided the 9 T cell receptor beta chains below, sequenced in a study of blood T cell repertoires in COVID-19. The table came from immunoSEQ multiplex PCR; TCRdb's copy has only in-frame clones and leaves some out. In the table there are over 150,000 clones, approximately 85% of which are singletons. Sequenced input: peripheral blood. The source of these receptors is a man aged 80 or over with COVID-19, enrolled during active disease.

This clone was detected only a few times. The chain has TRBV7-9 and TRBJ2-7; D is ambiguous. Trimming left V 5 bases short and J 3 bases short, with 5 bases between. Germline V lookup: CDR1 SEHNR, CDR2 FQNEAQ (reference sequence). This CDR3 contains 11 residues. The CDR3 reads CASSLYYEQYF. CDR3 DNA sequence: TGTGCCAGCAGCCTATACTACGAGCAGTACTTC.

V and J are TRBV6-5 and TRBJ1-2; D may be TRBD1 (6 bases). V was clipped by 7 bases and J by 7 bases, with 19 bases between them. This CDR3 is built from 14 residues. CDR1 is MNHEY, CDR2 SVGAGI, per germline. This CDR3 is CASKRQAVQGGYTF. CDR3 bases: TGTGCCAGCAAACGACAGGCCGTCCAAGGTGGCTACACCTTC.

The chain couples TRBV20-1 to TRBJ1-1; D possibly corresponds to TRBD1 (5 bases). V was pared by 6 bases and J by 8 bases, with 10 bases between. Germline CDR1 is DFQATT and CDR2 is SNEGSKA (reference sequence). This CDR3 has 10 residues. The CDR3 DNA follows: TGCAGTGCCATGGGGGGAGAAGCTTTCTTT. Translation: CSAMGGEAFF.

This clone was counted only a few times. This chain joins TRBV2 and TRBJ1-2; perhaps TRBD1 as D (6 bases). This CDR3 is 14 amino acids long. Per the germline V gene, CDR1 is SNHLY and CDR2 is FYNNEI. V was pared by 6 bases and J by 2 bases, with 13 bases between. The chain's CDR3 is CASSQQGRNYGYTF. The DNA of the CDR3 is TGTGCCAGCAGCCAACAGGGCCGCAACTATGGCTACACCTTC.

The CDR3: CASSKVSQGGYYEQYF. CDR3 DNA: TGTGCCAGCAGCAAAGTTTCGCAGGGTGGATACTACGAGCAGTACTTC. The gene calls are TRBV21-1 and TRBJ2-7; TRBD1 was called by the table and not checked on the DNA. TRBV21-1 is a listed pseudogene. The CDR3 extends over 16 amino acids.

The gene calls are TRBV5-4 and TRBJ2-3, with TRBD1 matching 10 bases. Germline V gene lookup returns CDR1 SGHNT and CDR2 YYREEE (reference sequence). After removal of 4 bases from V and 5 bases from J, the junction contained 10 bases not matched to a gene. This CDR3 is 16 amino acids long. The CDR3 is CASSPSRDRGQDTQYF. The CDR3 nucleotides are TGTGCCAGCAGCCCGTCCCGGGACAGGGGTCAAGATACGCAGTATTTT.

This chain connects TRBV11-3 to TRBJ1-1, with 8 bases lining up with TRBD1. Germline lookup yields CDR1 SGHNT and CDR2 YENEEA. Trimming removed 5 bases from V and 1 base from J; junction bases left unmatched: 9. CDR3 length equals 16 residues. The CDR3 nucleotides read TGTGCCAGCAGCCGTCGGACAGGGCGAAAGAACACTGAAGCTTTCTTT. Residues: CASSRRTGRKNTEAFF.

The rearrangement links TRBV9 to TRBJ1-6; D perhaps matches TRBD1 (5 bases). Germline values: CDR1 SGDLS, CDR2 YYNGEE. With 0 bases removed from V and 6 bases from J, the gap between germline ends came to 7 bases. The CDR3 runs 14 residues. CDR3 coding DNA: TGTGCCAGCAGCGTAGGGGGGGTTAATTCACCCCTCCACTTT. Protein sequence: CASSVGGVNSPLHF.

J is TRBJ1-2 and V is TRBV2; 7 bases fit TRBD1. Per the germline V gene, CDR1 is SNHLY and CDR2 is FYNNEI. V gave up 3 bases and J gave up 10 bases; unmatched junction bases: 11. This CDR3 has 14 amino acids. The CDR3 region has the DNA TGTGCCAGCAGTGAGATCTTTTTGACAGGGCCCTACACCTTC. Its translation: CASSEIFLTGPYTF.